This is a list of T cell receptor beta chains from one sample in a study of OX40 agonist ivuxolimab in advanced cancers. Sequencing used immunoSEQ multiplex PCR; TCRdb keeps in-frame clones, though not all of them. The sample records roughly 29,000 clones, 91% being singletons. The sample here was CD4+ or CD8+ T cells sorted from blood, taken in a trial of the OX40 agonist ivuxolimab. The receptors originated from an adult with an advanced solid tumor such as melanoma, head and neck, liver or kidney cancer. The conserved cysteine and the conserved F or W are not part of the CDR3 here. Each record gives: V gene, CDR3 protein.

TRBV7-9	ASSFPQLTNTGELF
TRBV7-3	ASSLSGGNEQF
TRBV27	ASGLMGQGDNQPQH
TRBV7-9	ASSQLGHEGETQY
TRBV9	ASSVGLAGGNEQF
TRBV27	ASSLAGSYEQY
TRBV2	ASIMGGNTIY
TRBV9	ASSAQGSYGYT
TRBV9	ASSVEGGGNEKLF
TRBV14	ASSQRTVHQETQY
TRBV6-1	ASSYSRDTLYEQY
TRBV28	ASSYPDRIYGYT
TRBV27	ASSSLEARVPYEQY
TRBV10-2	ASSGTSGGLEQF
TRBV9	ASSATFRSQETQY
TRBV9	ASSVEGREGDTQY
TRBV5-1	ASSAQTSGTGREQY
TRBV30	AWSPPTGGIQPQH
TRBV7-9	ASSLANSNQPQH
TRBV4-1	ASSHAQGTYGYT
TRBV6-5	ASGAGGRTEAF
TRBV4-1	ASSVRLAPGELF
TRBV5-1	ASSLGPGGGGTDTQY
TRBV7-2	ASSLITGSSYEQY
TRBV9	ASSGRGLNTGELF
TRBV6-1	ASSEVRGGAYEQY
TRBV7-8	ASSLAGLGIRGHPYEQY
TRBV19	ASSMGSYEQY
TRBV6-4	ASSGRQGDNEQF
TRBV6-1	ASSEARGKAEAF
TRBV10-1	ASRQTLANTEAF
TRBV27	ASSWFGGELF
TRBV30	AWSTGGEGTEAF
TRBV7-6	ASSEGAALGLH
TRBV2	ASSVNWATLLSNYGYT
TRBV29-1	SVEDRDYLSGELF
TRBV10-3	AISEAPGGSQETQY
TRBV5-4	ASSDTSGRTQETQY
TRBV5-4	ATSYDRGYTQY
TRBV5-8	ASSFTTEAF